This T cell receptor (beta chain) was found in a study of blood T cell repertoires in COVID-19. The CDR3 extends over 16 amino acids. V lost 6 bases to trimming and J lost 8 bases; unmatched junction nucleotides: 14. Germline CDR1 and CDR2: SGHAT and FQNNGV. Sequencing used immunoSEQ multiplex PCR; TCRdb keeps in-frame clones, though not all of them. The top ten hold approximately 6.9% of the sample, which has approximately 190,000 clones, approximately 80% seen once. This clone showed up just a few times. This chain links TRBV11-2 with TRBJ2-1, with 9 positions matching TRBD2. Sequenced input: peripheral blood. This receptor was obtained from a man between 60 and 75 years old with acute or convalescent COVID-19. The CDR3 here is CASSSTLAGLGHEQFF. DNA for the CDR3: TGTGCCAGCAGTTCTACCCTAGCGGGGCTGGGTCATGAGCAGTTCTTC.